Shown below are 9 T cell receptor beta chains from a single sample sequenced in a study of cytomegalovirus exposure and HLA in healthy donors (dated by TCRdb to 2016 to 2017). The library was made by the immunoSEQ multiplex PCR assay. A mixture of 60 forward primers for TCR Vbeta segments and 13 reverse primers for TCR Jbeta segments was used in the multiplex PCR. Entries here come from immuneACCESS through TCRdb and include only in-frame sequences with V and J called. Some clones fail to appear in such tables; in the studies checked, an unresolved V gene covers under half of the shortfall, and the cause of the remainder is unknown. The sample table holds 100,000 to 150,000 clones, of which 65% to 85% were seen once. The ten largest make up approximately 4% of the sample. The sequenced material came from PBMCs. All receptors come from a young man in good health and CMV-seropositive.

The J gene is TRBJ2-7, the V gene TRBV6-5; 9 nucleotides agree with TRBD1. The V gene end was trimmed by 11 bases and the J gene end by 6 bases; junction bases not matched to a gene: 11. The CDR3 runs 13 residues. Germline assignment: CDR1 MNHEY and CDR2 SVGAGI. CDR3 loop: CAVSGTGSFEQYF. The DNA of the CDR3 is TGTGCCGTCTCCGGGACAGGGTCTTTCGAGCAGTACTTC.

V and J are TRBV2 and TRBJ2-5, with 9 bases identical to TRBD2. The ends lost 8 bases at V and 5 bases at J; junction bases unmatched: 6. The CDR3 has 13 amino acids. Per germline, CDR1 SNHLY and CDR2 FYNNEI. The CDR3 reads CASDGGRAETQYF. In DNA form, the CDR3 reads TGTGCCAGCGATGGCGGGAGGGCCGAGACCCAGTACTTC.

The CDR3 nucleotides are TGTGCCATCAGTGAGAACAGCTCTGGAAACACCATATATTTT. Protein sequence: CAISENSSGNTIYF. The chain employs TRBV10-3 and TRBJ1-3, with D unresolved. Trimming stripped 2 bases from V and 0 bases from J, with 5 bases between. Germline V gene data show CDR1 as ENHRY and CDR2 as SYGVKD. The CDR3 sequence is 14 residues long.

The rearrangement joins TRBV10-3 to TRBJ1-5; 10 nucleotides line up with TRBD1. The V and J ends lost 10 bases and 0 bases, in that order; junction bases with no gene match: 6. Germline loops: CDR1 ENHRY, CDR2 SYGVKD. The CDR3 is 15 amino acids. The CDR3 is CATTDRGDSNQPQHF. The CDR3 bases are TGTGCCACGACGGACAGGGGGGATAGCAATCAGCCCCAGCATTTT.

J is TRBJ2-1 and V is TRBV7-2, with 8 bases that match TRBD2. V was clipped by 3 bases and J by 8 bases; unmatched bases: 6. The CDR3 length is 14 residues. Germline lookup yields CDR1 SGHTA and CDR2 FQGNSA. The CDR3 spells CASSLGLVVDEQFF. DNA for the CDR3: TGTGCCAGCAGCTTGGGACTAGTAGTCGATGAGCAGTTCTTC.

The chain links TRBV27 to TRBJ2-7; D remains ambiguous. V was clipped by 3 bases and J by 0 bases, with 9 bases between them. The CDR3 totals 14 residues. CDR1 and CDR2 from the germline V gene are MNHEY and SMNVEV (reference sequence). The CDR3 loop is CASSFVADSYEQYF. As DNA, the CDR3 is TGTGCCAGCAGTTTCGTTGCGGACTCCTACGAGCAGTACTTC.

V usage is TRBV29-1 and J usage is TRBJ2-3; TRBD2 agrees at 8 bases. The CDR3 runs 15 residues. J lost 6 bases, V lost 8 bases, and 16 bases had no gene match. The germline CDR1 and CDR2 sequences are SQVTM and ANQGSEA. CDR3: CSPRSLGGGLDTQYF. The CDR3 coding sequence is TGCAGCCCCCGCTCCCTCGGGGGGGGATTGGATACGCAGTATTTT.

The chain has TRBV7-9 and TRBJ2-1; D gene uncertain. This CDR3 is 12 amino acids long. The germline CDR1 and CDR2 sequences are SEHNR and FQNEAQ (reference sequence). With 6 bases removed from V and 7 bases from J, the gap between germline ends came to 10 bases. The CDR3 protein is CASSPLVNEQFF. The DNA for the CDR3 is TGTGCCAGCAGTCCCCTCGTGAATGAGCAGTTCTTC.

This chain links TRBV6-5 with TRBJ2-3; no reliable D call. The germline V gene has CDR1 MNHEY and CDR2 SVGAGI. CDR3 size: 12 residues. With 6 bases removed from V and 6 bases from J, the gap between germline ends came to 10 bases. The CDR3 DNA reads as TGTGCCAGCAGCAATCTACGGGATACGCAGTATTTT. It yields the protein CASSNLRDTQYF.